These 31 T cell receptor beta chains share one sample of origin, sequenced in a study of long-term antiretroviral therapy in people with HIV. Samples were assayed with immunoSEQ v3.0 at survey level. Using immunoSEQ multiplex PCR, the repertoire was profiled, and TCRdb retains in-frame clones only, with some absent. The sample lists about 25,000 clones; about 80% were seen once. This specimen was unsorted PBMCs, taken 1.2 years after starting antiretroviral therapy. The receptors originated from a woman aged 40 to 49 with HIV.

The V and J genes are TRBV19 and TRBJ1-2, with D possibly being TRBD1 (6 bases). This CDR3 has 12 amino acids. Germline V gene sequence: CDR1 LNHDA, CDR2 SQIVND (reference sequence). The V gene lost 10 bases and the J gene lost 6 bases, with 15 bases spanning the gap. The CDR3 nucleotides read TGTGCCACTCTACAGGGCCTGGATGGCTACACCTTC. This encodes CATLQGLDGYTF.

The CDR3 region has the DNA TGTGCCAGCAGTCCAGGGGGAAATCAGCCCCAGCATTTT. Translating gives CASSPGGNQPQHF. V is TRBV14 and J is TRBJ1-5; 7 bases align to TRBD1. CDR3 length: 13 residues. CDR1 is SGHDN, CDR2 FVKESK, per germline. V shed 6 bases and J 4 bases; nucleotides not matched to a gene: 3.

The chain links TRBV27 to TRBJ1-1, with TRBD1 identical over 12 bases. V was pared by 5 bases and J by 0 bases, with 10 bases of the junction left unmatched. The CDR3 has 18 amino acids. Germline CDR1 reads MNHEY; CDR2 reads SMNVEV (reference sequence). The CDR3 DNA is TGTGCCAGCAGTCCGTTAAAGGGACAGGGGGCCGTGAACACTGAAGCTTTCTTT. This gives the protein CASSPLKGQGAVNTEAFF.

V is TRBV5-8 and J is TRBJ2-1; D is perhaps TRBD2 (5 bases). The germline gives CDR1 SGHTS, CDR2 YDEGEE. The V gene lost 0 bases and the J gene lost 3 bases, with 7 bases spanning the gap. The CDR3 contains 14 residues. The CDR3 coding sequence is TGTGCCAGCAGCTTGGACGGGAACTACAATGAGCAGTTCTTC. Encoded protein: CASSLDGNYNEQFF.

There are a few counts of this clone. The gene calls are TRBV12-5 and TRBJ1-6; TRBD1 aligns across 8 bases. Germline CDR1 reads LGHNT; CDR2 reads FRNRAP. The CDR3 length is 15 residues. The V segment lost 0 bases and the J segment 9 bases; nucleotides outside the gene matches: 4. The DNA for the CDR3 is TGTGCTAGTGGTTTGGTAGGGACAGGTACTTCACCCCTCCACTTT. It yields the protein CASGLVGTGTSPLHF.

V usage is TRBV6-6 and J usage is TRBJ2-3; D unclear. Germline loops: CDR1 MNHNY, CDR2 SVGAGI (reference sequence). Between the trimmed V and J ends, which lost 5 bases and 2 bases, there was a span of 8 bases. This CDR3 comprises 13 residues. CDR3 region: CASSGPYTDTQYF. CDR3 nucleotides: TGTGCCAGCAGTGGGCCCTACACAGATACGCAGTATTTT.

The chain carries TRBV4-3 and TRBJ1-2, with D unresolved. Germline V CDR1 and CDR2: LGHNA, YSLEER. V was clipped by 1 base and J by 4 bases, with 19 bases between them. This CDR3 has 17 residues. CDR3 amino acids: CASSQVAGIRPTYGYTF. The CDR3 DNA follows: TGCGCCAGCAGCCAAGTAGCCGGGATTCGGCCCACCTATGGCTACACCTTC.

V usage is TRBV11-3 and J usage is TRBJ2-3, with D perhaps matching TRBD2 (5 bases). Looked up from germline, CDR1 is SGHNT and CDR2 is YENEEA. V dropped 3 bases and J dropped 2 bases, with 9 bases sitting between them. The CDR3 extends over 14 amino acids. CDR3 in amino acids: CASSFSGYTDTQYF. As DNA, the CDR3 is TGTGCCAGCAGCTTCTCGGGGTACACAGATACGCAGTATTTT.

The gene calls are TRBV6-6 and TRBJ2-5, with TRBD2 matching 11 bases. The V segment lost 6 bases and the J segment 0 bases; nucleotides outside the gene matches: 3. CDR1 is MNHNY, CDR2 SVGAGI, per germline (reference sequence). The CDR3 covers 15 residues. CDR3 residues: CASSLAGGYQETQYF. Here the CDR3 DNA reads TGTGCCAGCAGCTTAGCGGGGGGGTACCAAGAGACCCAGTACTTC.

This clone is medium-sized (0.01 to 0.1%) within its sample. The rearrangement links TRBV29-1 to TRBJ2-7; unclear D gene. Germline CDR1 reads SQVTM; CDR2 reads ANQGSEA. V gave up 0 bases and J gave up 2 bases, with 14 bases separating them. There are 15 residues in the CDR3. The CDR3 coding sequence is TGCAGCGTTGAAGATGGAGACCTGGGCACCTACGAGCAGTACTTC. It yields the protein CSVEDGDLGTYEQYF.

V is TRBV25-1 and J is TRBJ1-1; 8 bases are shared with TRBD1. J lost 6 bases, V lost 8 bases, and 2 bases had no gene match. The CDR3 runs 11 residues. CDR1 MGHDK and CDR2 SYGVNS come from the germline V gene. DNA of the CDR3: TGTGCCAGCGGCAGGGGGCCTGAAGCTTTCTTT. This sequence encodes CASGRGPEAFF.

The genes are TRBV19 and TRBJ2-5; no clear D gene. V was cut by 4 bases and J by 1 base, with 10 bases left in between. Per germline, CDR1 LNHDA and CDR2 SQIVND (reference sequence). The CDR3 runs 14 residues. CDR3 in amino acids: CASSRSALQETQYF. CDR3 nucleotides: TGTGCCAGTAGTAGGTCGGCGCTCCAAGAGACCCAGTACTTC.

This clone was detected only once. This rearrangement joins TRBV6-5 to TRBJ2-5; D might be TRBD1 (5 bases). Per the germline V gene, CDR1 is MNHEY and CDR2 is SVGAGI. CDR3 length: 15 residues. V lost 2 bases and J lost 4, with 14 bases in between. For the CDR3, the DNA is TGTGCCAGCAGTTACGGGGCCGGATGGACAGAGACCCAGTACTTC. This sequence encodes CASSYGAGWTETQYF.

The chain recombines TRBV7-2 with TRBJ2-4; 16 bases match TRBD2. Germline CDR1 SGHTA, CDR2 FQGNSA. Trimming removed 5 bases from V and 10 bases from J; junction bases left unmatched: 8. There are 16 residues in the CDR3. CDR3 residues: CASSPRGLAGGPIQYF. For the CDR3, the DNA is TGTGCCAGCAGCCCGCGGGGACTAGCGGGGGGGCCGATTCAGTACTTC.

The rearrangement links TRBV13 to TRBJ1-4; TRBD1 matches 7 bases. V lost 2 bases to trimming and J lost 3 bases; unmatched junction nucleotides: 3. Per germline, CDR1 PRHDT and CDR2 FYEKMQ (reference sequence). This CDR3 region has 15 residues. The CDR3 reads CASSLNRGANEKLFF. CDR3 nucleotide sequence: TGTGCCAGCAGCTTAAACAGGGGAGCTAATGAAAAACTGTTTTTT.

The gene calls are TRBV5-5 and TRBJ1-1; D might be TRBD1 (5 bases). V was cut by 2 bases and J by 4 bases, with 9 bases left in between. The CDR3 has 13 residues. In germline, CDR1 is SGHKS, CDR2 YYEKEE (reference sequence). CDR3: CASSFAGGTEAFF. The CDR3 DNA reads TGTGCCAGCAGCTTTGCTGGGGGCACTGAAGCTTTCTTT.

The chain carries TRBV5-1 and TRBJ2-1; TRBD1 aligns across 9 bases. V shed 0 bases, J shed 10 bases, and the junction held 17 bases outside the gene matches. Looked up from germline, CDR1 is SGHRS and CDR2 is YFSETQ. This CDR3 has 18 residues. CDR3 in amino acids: CASSLGLLRDRASGEQFF. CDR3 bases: TGCGCCAGCAGCTTGGGCCTGCTCCGGGACAGGGCGTCCGGGGAGCAGTTCTTC. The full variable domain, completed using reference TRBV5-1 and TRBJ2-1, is KAGVTQTPRYLIKTRGQQVTLSCSPISGHRSVSWYQQTPGQGLQFLFEYFSETQRNKGNFPGRFSGRQFSNSRSEMNVSTLELGDSALYLCASSLGLLRDRASGEQFFGPGTRLTVL.

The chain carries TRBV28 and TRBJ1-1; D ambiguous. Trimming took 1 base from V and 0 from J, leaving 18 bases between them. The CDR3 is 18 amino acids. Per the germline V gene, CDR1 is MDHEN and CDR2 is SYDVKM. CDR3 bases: TGTGCCAGCAGTTTATTCCTCGACACCAGAAATGTGAACACTGAAGCTTTCTTT. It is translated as CASSLFLDTRNVNTEAFF.

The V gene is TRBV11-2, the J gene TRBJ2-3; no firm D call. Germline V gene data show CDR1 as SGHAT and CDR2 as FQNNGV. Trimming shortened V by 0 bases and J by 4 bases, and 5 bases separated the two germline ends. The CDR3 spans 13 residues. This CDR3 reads CASSLDLADTQYF. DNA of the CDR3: TGTGCCAGCAGCTTAGACCTAGCAGATACGCAGTATTTT.

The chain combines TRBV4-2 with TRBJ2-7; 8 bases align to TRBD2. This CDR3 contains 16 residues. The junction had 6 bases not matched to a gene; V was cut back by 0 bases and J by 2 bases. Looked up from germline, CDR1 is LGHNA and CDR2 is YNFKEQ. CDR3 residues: CASSQEGAGGPYEQYF. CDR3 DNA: TGTGCCAGCAGCCAAGAGGGGGCGGGAGGTCCCTACGAGCAGTACTTC.

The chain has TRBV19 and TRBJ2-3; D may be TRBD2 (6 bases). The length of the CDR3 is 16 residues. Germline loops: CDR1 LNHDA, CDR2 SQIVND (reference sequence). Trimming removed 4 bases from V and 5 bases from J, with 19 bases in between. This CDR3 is CASSTGDGQLGDTQYF. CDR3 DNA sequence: TGTGCCAGTAGTACGGGGGACGGTCAATTGGGAGATACGCAGTATTTT.

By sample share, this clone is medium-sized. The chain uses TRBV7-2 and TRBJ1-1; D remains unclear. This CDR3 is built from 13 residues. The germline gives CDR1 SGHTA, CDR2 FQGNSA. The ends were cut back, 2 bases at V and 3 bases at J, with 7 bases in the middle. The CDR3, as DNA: TGTGCCAGCAGCTTAAATGGATACACTGAAGCTTTCTTT. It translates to CASSLNGYTEAFF.

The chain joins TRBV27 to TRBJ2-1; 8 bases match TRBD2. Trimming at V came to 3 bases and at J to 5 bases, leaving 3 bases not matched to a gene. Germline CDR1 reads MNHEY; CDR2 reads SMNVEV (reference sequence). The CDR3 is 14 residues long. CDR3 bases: TGTGCCAGCAGTTTCCGGGGGGGCCACAATGAGCAGTTCTTC. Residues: CASSFRGGHNEQFF.

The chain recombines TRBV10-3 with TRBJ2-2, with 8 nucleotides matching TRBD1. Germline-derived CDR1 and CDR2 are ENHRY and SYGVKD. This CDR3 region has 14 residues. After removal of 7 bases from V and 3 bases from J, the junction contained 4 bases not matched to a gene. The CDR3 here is CAITGTGDTGELFF. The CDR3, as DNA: TGTGCCATCACGGGGACAGGAGACACCGGGGAGCTGTTTTTT.

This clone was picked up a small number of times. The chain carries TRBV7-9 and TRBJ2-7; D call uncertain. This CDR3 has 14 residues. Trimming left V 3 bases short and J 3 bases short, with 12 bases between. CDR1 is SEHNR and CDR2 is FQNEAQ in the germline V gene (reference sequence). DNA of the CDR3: TGTGCCAGCAGCTTGGTTACTGAGGTCTACGAGCAGTACTTC. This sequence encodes CASSLVTEVYEQYF.

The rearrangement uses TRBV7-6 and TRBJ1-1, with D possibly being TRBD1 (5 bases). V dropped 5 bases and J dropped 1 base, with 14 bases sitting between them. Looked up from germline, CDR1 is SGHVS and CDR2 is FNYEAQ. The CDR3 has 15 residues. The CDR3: CASSPGQGKNTEAFF. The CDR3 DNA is TGTGCCAGCAGCCCGGGGCAGGGTAAGAACACTGAAGCTTTCTTT.

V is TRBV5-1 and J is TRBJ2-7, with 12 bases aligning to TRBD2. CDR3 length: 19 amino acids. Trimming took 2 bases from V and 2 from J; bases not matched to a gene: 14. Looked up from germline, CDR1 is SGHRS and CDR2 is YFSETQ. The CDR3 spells CASSLPGLAGLKDAYEQYF. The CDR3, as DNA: TGCGCCAGCAGCTTACCGGGACTAGCGGGCCTGAAAGATGCCTACGAGCAGTACTTC.

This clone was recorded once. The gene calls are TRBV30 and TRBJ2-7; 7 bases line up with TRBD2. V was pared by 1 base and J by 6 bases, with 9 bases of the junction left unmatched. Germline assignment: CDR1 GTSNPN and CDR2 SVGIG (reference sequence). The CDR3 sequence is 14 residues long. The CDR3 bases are TGTGCCTGGAGTGAACCCAGCGGGGAGGGCGAGCAGTACTTC. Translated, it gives CAWSEPSGEGEQYF.

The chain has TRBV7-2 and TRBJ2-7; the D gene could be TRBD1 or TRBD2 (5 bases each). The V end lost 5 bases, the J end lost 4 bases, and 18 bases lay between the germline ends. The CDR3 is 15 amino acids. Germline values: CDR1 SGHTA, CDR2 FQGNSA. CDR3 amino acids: CASSHRDGGLYEQYF. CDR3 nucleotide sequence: TGTGCCAGCAGCCACCGGGACGGCGGCCTTTACGAGCAGTACTTC.

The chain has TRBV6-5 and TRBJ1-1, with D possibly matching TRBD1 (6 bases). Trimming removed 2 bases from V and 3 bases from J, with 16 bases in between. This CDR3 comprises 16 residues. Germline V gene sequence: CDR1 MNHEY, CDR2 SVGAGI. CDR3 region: CASSYAGAGRDTEAFF. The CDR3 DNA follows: TGTGCCAGCAGTTACGCGGGGGCTGGGAGGGACACTGAAGCTTTCTTT.

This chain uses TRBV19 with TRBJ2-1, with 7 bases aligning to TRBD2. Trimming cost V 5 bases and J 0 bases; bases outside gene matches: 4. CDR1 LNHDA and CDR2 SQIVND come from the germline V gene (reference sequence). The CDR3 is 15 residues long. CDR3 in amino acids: CASSVSGGSYNEQFF. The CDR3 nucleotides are TGTGCCAGTAGTGTGTCGGGAGGCTCCTACAATGAGCAGTTCTTC.